This T cell receptor beta chain appears in the sequencing data of a study of cytomegalovirus exposure and HLA in healthy donors. Clones were read by immunoSEQ multiplex PCR, and TCRdb kept only the in-frame ones, dropping some. The sample consists of 90,000 to 150,000 clones, 85% to 90% of them appearing once. V was clipped by 0 bases and J by 7 bases; unmatched bases: 7. Germline V gene lookup returns CDR1 LGHNA and CDR2 YNFKEQ. The CDR3 has 17 amino acids. The sample taken for sequencing was PBMCs. This clonotype originated in a young woman in good health and CMV-seronegative. V gene TRBV4-2 combines with J gene TRBJ2-1, with 12 bases matching TRBD2. The CDR3 protein is CASSQEGASGGANEQFF. The CDR3, as DNA: TGTGCCAGCAGCCAAGAAGGGGCTAGCGGGGGGGCGAATGAGCAGTTCTTC.